This passage covers 30 T cell receptor beta chains from one sample sequenced in a study of PD-L1 blockade in urothelial cancer. Generated by immunoSEQ multiplex PCR, the TCRdb table keeps only in-frame clones and is missing some. The sample shows more than 60,000 clones, around nine tenths of them seen only once. Time point: peripheral blood 6 weeks after treatment start. Sequencing was performed on PBMCs, taken around atezolizumab (anti-PD-L1) treatment. The source is a man aged 60 to 69 with urothelial cancer.

This chain connects TRBV19 to TRBJ1-1, with D perhaps TRBD1 (5 bases). Trimming removed 11 bases at V and 1 base at J, with 14 bases between. The germline gives CDR1 LNHDA, CDR2 SQIVND (reference sequence). CDR3 length: 13 residues. The CDR3 nucleotides read TGTGCCTCAAATGCTCAGGGGAACACTGAAGCTTTCTTT. The encoded protein is CASNAQGNTEAFF.

The V call is TRBV4-2, the J call TRBJ2-7; 13 bases align to TRBD2. Germline V gives CDR1 LGHNA, CDR2 YNFKEQ. This CDR3 is built from 15 residues. The V gene end was trimmed by 0 bases and the J gene end by 6 bases; junction bases not matched to a gene: 2. The CDR3 nucleotides are TGTGCCAGCAGCCAAGAAGGACTAGCGGGAGTCGAGCAGTACTTC. It encodes CASSQEGLAGVEQYF.

The V gene is TRBV29-1, the J gene TRBJ1-2; D is unclear. The CDR3 spans 10 residues. V was clipped by 7 bases and J by 8 bases, with 11 bases between them. CDR1 SQVTM and CDR2 ANQGSEA come from the germline V gene. CDR3 DNA sequence: TGCAGCGCTGGAGTTGGAGGCTACACCTTC. This gives the protein CSAGVGGYTF. The complete variable domain, with remaining parts taken from reference TRBV29-1 and TRBJ1-2, reads SAVISQKPSRDICQRGTSLTIQCQVDSQVTMMFWYRQQPGQSLTLIATANQGSEATYESGFVIDKFPISRPNLTFSTLTVSNMSPEDSSIYLCSAGVGGYTFGSGTRLTVV.

The chain links TRBV7-3 to TRBJ2-1; 8 nucleotides line up with TRBD1. Germline trimming cut 5 bases from V and 7 bases from J; bases unmatched to any gene: 4. The CDR3 length is 13 residues. CDR1 SGHTA and CDR2 FQGTGA come from the germline V gene. The CDR3, as DNA: TGTGCCAGCAGCGACAGGGGTTTGAATGAGCAGTTCTTC. It codes for CASSDRGLNEQFF.

This clone showed up just once. CDR3 sequence reads: CASSRQGAGYTF. CDR3 nucleotide sequence: TGTGCCAGCAGCAGACAGGGGGCGGGCTACACCTTC. J is TRBJ1-2 and V is TRBV9; 10 bases align to TRBD1. V lost 4 bases and J lost 8; bases outside the gene matches: 2. Per the germline V gene, CDR1 is SGDLS and CDR2 is YYNGEE. CDR3 length: 12 amino acids.

The chain carries TRBV5-1 and TRBJ1-5, with 8 bases matching TRBD1. The CDR3 covers 14 residues. CDR1 SGHRS and CDR2 YFSETQ come from the germline V gene. With V trimmed by 4 bases and J by 6 bases, 6 bases remained unmatched. The CDR3 coding sequence is TGCGCCAGCAGCCCAGACAGGGGTGGTCAGCCCCAGCATTTT. Translated, it gives CASSPDRGGQPQHF.

This rearrangement joins TRBV7-9 to TRBJ1-4; 9 bases match TRBD1. CDR3 length: 15 residues. With V trimmed by 6 bases and J by 10 bases, 12 bases remained unmatched. The germline gives CDR1 SEHNR, CDR2 FQNEAQ (reference sequence). CDR3 region: CASRPATGGYVKLFF. The CDR3 nucleotides are TGTGCCAGCAGACCCGCAACAGGGGGCTATGTAAAACTGTTTTTT.

The rearrangement joins TRBV5-6 to TRBJ1-6; D is ambiguous. The CDR3 has 13 amino acids. V shed 1 base and J shed 17 bases, with 16 bases lying between them. The germline V gene encodes CDR1 SGHDT and CDR2 YYEEEE. The CDR3 here is CASSLLTARGVHF. The CDR3, as DNA: TGTGCCAGCAGCTTGTTGACCGCGCGGGGAGTCCACTTT.

The V call is TRBV29-1, the J call TRBJ2-5; 13 nucleotides align to TRBD2. The CDR3 runs 14 residues. Trimming cost V 4 bases and J 5 bases; bases outside gene matches: 4. The germline gives CDR1 SQVTM, CDR2 ANQGSEA. The chain's CDR3 is CSVGTSGSHETQYF. The CDR3 DNA reads as TGCAGCGTTGGGACTAGCGGGAGTCACGAGACCCAGTACTTC.

The chain joins TRBV2 to TRBJ1-2; TRBD1 matches at 10 bases. Germline V lookup: CDR1 SNHLY, CDR2 FYNNEI. Trimming cost V 7 bases and J 6 bases; bases outside gene matches: 5. CDR3 length: 13 amino acids. The CDR3 DNA sequence: TGTGCCAGCATTAGGGACAGGGGAGATGGCTACACCTTC. This gives the protein CASIRDRGDGYTF.

The chain employs TRBV14 and TRBJ2-5, with 10 bases matching TRBD2. V was pared by 3 bases and J by 1 base, with 5 bases of the junction left unmatched. The CDR3 is made up of 16 amino acids. CDR1 SGHDN and CDR2 FVKESK come from the germline V gene. Here the CDR3 DNA reads TGTGCCAGCAGCCACCCTAGCGGGGGCCTCCAAGAGACCCAGTACTTC. Protein product: CASSHPSGGLQETQYF.

The chain combines TRBV29-1 with TRBJ2-3; no reliable D call. V shed 6 bases and J shed 0 bases, with 16 bases lying between them. The CDR3 runs 15 residues. Germline CDR1 SQVTM, CDR2 ANQGSEA. The CDR3, as DNA: TGCAGCGTCGAGTACGCCCTCCCTAGCACAGATACGCAGTATTTT. This codes for CSVEYALPSTDTQYF.

This clone occurred once. The rearrangement joins TRBV29-1 to TRBJ2-1, with a tentative D call TRBD2 (6 bases). The V gene's germline CDR1 is SQVTM and CDR2 ANQGSEA. V dropped 7 bases and J dropped 7 bases, with 23 bases sitting between them. The CDR3 sequence is 15 residues long. For the CDR3, the DNA is TGCAGCGGTGACTCGGGAGTTGACTTTAAGAATGAGCAGTTCTTC. Amino acids: CSGDSGVDFKNEQFF.

CDR3 DNA sequence: TGCGCCAGCAGCTCTGGACTAGCGGGTGGACGTGAGCAGTTCTTC. This codes for CASSSGLAGGREQFF. The genes are TRBV5-1 and TRBJ2-1; 11 bases map to TRBD2. Germline CDR1 SGHRS, CDR2 YFSETQ. With V trimmed by 3 bases and J by 9 bases, 8 bases remained unmatched. The length of the CDR3 is 15 residues.

This rearrangement joins TRBV10-2 to TRBJ2-7; 9 bases are a match to TRBD1. The CDR3 consists of 15 residues. Trimming cost V 6 bases and J 3 bases; bases outside gene matches: 9. Germline V gene lookup returns CDR1 WSHSY and CDR2 SAAADI. The chain's CDR3 is CASRLIQGAFYEQYF. The CDR3 nucleotides read TGCGCCAGCAGACTCATACAGGGGGCCTTCTACGAGCAGTACTTC.

The V and J genes are TRBV4-2 and TRBJ1-4; 7 bases map to TRBD1. Germline trimming cut 1 base from V and 5 bases from J; bases unmatched to any gene: 1. This CDR3 contains 14 residues. CDR1 is LGHNA and CDR2 is YNFKEQ in the germline V gene. The DNA for the CDR3 is TGTGCCAGCAGCCAAGCAGGGGGGAATGAAAAACTGTTTTTT. Its protein is CASSQAGGNEKLFF.

The chain combines TRBV10-2 with TRBJ1-2; 10 nucleotides match TRBD1. The V gene end was trimmed by 7 bases and the J gene end by 8 bases; junction bases not matched to a gene: 4. The CDR3 runs 12 residues. The V gene's germline CDR1 is WSHSY and CDR2 SAAADI. CDR3 residues: CASTGTGEGYTF. The DNA of the CDR3 is TGCGCCAGCACCGGGACAGGGGAGGGCTACACCTTC.

Only one count was recorded for this clone. The chain combines TRBV11-2 with TRBJ2-1; TRBD1 matches at 10 bases. CDR3 size: 17 residues. CDR1 is SGHAT and CDR2 is FQNNGV in the germline V gene. Germline trimming cut 1 base from V and 1 base from J; bases unmatched to any gene: 4. The CDR3 DNA reads as TGTGCCAGCAGCTTAGGTTGGGGACAGGGGTCCTACAATGAGCAGTTCTTC. Its protein product is CASSLGWGQGSYNEQFF.

The rearrangement uses TRBV11-2 and TRBJ2-1; TRBD2 matches at 8 bases. V was clipped by 5 bases and J by 0 bases; unmatched bases: 6. The length of the CDR3 is 16 residues. Germline V gene data show CDR1 as SGHAT and CDR2 as FQNNGV. CDR3 nucleotide sequence: TGTGCCAGCAGCAGAATAAGCGGGAGCTCCTACAATGAGCAGTTCTTC. Protein sequence: CASSRISGSSYNEQFF.

The V call is TRBV2, the J call TRBJ1-4; D unresolved. V gave up 7 bases and J gave up 5 bases, with 8 bases separating them. The CDR3 runs 12 residues. Germline V gene data show CDR1 as SNHLY and CDR2 as FYNNEI. This chain's CDR3 is CASISANEKLFF. The DNA for the CDR3 is TGTGCCAGCATCTCCGCGAATGAAAAACTGTTTTTT.

The V and J genes are TRBV4-1 and TRBJ2-1; 11 bases align to TRBD2. J lost 10 bases, V lost 3 bases, and 17 bases had no gene match. The CDR3 consists of 18 residues. Germline lookup yields CDR1 MGHRA and CDR2 YSYEKL. The CDR3 here is CASSQDETTSGTGLEQFF. CDR3 nucleotides: TGCGCCAGCAGCCAGGATGAAACGACTAGCGGGACCGGCTTGGAGCAGTTCTTC.

The chain uses TRBV5-1 and TRBJ2-1, with 8 bases aligning to TRBD2. The ends lost 0 bases at V and 8 bases at J; junction bases unmatched: 7. Germline V gene sequence: CDR1 SGHRS, CDR2 YFSETQ. This CDR3 has 15 residues. The CDR3 loop is CASSLAGGAGDEQFF. The CDR3 DNA sequence: TGCGCCAGCAGCTTGGCCGGGGGGGCGGGAGATGAGCAGTTCTTC.

This clone was counted a single time. The chain is built from TRBV18 and TRBJ1-1; D not resolved. Germline V gene data show CDR1 as KGHSH and CDR2 as LQKENI. With 5 bases removed from V and 1 base from J, the gap between germline ends came to 14 bases. CDR3 length: 15 amino acids. The CDR3 region has the DNA TGTGCCAGCTCATCTAAGCAGCCAGGGAACACTGAAGCTTTCTTT. This gives the protein CASSSKQPGNTEAFF. The full variable domain, completed using reference TRBV18 and TRBJ1-1, is NAGVMQNPRHLVRRRGQEARLRCSPMKGHSHVYWYRQLPEEGLKFMVYLQKENIIDESGMPKERFSAEFPKEGPSILRIQQVVRGDSAAYFCASSSKQPGNTEAFFGQGTRLTVV.

This clone was observed once. The CDR3 here is CASSPRTGGYEQYF. CDR3 DNA: TGCGCCAGCAGCCCCCGAACAGGGGGCTACGAGCAGTACTTC. This chain links TRBV5-1 with TRBJ2-7; 8 bases map to TRBD1. The CDR3 is 14 residues long. The V segment lost 4 bases and the J segment 3 bases; nucleotides outside the gene matches: 6. CDR1 is SGHRS, CDR2 YFSETQ, per germline.

This chain connects TRBV28 to TRBJ2-5; 10 nucleotides match TRBD1. Germline V gives CDR1 MDHEN, CDR2 SYDVKM. V dropped 7 bases and J dropped 4; count of bases not matched to a gene: 6. The CDR3 contains 14 residues. The CDR3 region is CASIATGGGETQYF. CDR3 coding DNA: TGTGCCAGCATCGCGACAGGGGGCGGAGAGACCCAGTACTTC.

The rearrangement joins TRBV29-1 to TRBJ1-4; D remains unclear. This CDR3 region has 13 residues. Per the germline V gene, CDR1 is SQVTM and CDR2 is ANQGSEA. Trimming left V 4 bases short and J 7 bases short, with 13 bases between. This CDR3 is CSVVSLGSEKLFF. The CDR3 bases are TGCAGCGTTGTATCGTTGGGGAGTGAAAAACTGTTTTTT.

The J gene is TRBJ1-1, the V gene TRBV27; possibly TRBD1 for D (5 bases). CDR1 is MNHEY, CDR2 SMNVEV, per germline (reference sequence). Trimming took off 7 bases at V and 4 bases at J, with 13 bases between the two ends. The CDR3 runs to 13 residues. CDR3 amino acids: CASKRGSVTEAFF. CDR3 nucleotides: TGTGCCAGCAAGCGGGGGAGTGTCACTGAAGCTTTCTTT.

This chain links TRBV5-1 with TRBJ1-1; D unclear. The CDR3 consists of 13 residues. CDR1 is SGHRS and CDR2 is YFSETQ in the germline V gene. The V gene lost 3 bases and the J gene lost 6 bases, with 12 bases spanning the gap. In DNA, the CDR3 is TGCGCCAGCAGCTCTGGAAACGCGGCTGAAGCTTTCTTT. As protein: CASSSGNAAEAFF.

The chain is built from TRBV7-8 and TRBJ1-6; TRBD1 is a possible D gene (5 bases). With 5 bases removed from V and 5 bases from J, the gap between germline ends came to 16 bases. CDR3 length: 16 amino acids. The germline gives CDR1 SGHVS, CDR2 FQNEAQ. The CDR3 region is CASSSPNRMDNSPLHF. The CDR3 DNA reads as TGTGCCAGCAGCAGCCCGAACAGGATGGATAATTCACCCCTCCACTTT.

The chain couples TRBV10-3 to TRBJ2-1; D possibly corresponds to TRBD2 (6 bases). Germline V gives CDR1 ENHRY, CDR2 SYGVKD. V dropped 7 bases and J dropped 0 bases, with 10 bases sitting between them. The CDR3 is 14 residues long. As DNA, the CDR3 is TGTGCCATCATTGGCGGGGACTCCTACAATGAGCAGTTCTTC. Translating gives CAIIGGDSYNEQFF.